These 21 T cell receptor beta chains share one sample of origin, sequenced in a study of T cells in localized non-small cell lung cancer. Method: immunoSEQ multiplex PCR; TCRdb's copy keeps in-frame clones and lacks some. The sample shows 2,000 to 2,500 clones, about 20% of them seen only once. Material: lung tumor tissue, obtained before any cancer treatment. These receptors originate from a man between 40 and 75 years old with stage II lung adenocarcinoma.

V is TRBV19 and J is TRBJ1-5; no reliable D call. This CDR3 comprises 17 residues. V lost 7 bases to trimming and J lost 0 bases, with 19 bases between them. Germline-derived CDR1 and CDR2 are LNHDA and SQIVND (reference sequence). The DNA of the CDR3 is TGTGCCAGTACCCCTGTGACGGGCACGTATAGCAATCAGCCCCAGCATTTT. Translated: CASTPVTGTYSNQPQHF.

The J gene is TRBJ2-2, the V gene TRBV25-1; D may match TRBD1 or TRBD2 (5 bases each). CDR1 is MGHDK and CDR2 is SYGVNS in the germline V gene. The CDR3 is 16 amino acids. V lost 4 bases and J lost 4, with 16 bases in between. In nucleotides, the CDR3 is TGTGCCAGCAGTGTCTTACCTCCGGGACGCACCGGGGAGCTGTTTTTT. It translates to CASSVLPPGRTGELFF.

The chain combines TRBV9 with TRBJ2-2; no reliable D call. V dropped 0 bases and J dropped 4 bases, with 13 bases sitting between them. The length of the CDR3 is 16 residues. Looked up from germline, CDR1 is SGDLS and CDR2 is YYNGEE. The CDR3 sequence: CASSVGSITGTGELFF. In DNA form, the CDR3 reads TGTGCCAGCAGCGTAGGAAGTATAACTGGCACCGGGGAGCTGTTTTTT.

As regards this clone: The CDR3 goes on 1 residue after the read ends, and that part is filled in from the germline J gene. V is TRBV10-3 and J is TRBJ2-5; D unclear. Germline V CDR1 and CDR2: ENHRY, SYGVKD. This CDR3 contains 14 residues. The V and J ends lost 2 bases and 0 bases respectively, with 7 bases between them. Partial CDR3 DNA: TGTGCCATCAGTGAGGGCCAAAACCAAGAGACCCAGTAC. Its translation: CAISEGQNQETQY. The whole CDR3 protein reads CAISEGQNQETQYF.

The rearrangement joins TRBV5-1 to TRBJ1-4; no clear D gene. The length of the CDR3 is 16 residues. V was cut by 2 bases and J by 5 bases, with 16 bases left in between. Germline V gene sequence: CDR1 SGHRS, CDR2 YFSETQ. The CDR3 DNA reads as TGCGCCAGCAGCTTCGATCCGACACGTTGGAATGAAAAACTGTTTTTT. This gives the protein CASSFDPTRWNEKLFF.

This clone ranks as medium-sized. The chain combines TRBV4-1 with TRBJ1-5; D is undetermined. Trimming took 1 base from V and 0 from J, leaving 4 bases between them. Germline V gives CDR1 MGHRA, CDR2 YSYEKL. The CDR3 length is 14 residues. CDR3 residues: CASSQVISNQPQHF. The CDR3 region has the DNA TGCGCCAGCAGCCAAGTCATTAGCAATCAGCCCCAGCATTTT.

The rearrangement links TRBV19 to TRBJ2-7; D is possibly TRBD2 (5 bases). CDR3 length: 14 amino acids. Trimming shortened V by 4 bases and J by 2 bases, and 12 bases separated the two germline ends. The germline gives CDR1 LNHDA, CDR2 SQIVND (reference sequence). DNA for the CDR3: TGTGCCAGTAGTACTATGACGGGAACCTACGAGCAGTACTTC. Protein: CASSTMTGTYEQYF.

V gene TRBV19 combines with J gene TRBJ2-3; tentatively, D is TRBD1 (5 bases). V shed 7 bases and J shed 4 bases, with 21 bases lying between them. CDR3 length: 16 amino acids. The germline V gene encodes CDR1 LNHDA and CDR2 SQIVND (reference sequence). The CDR3 loop is CASTTRRQGGADTQYF. CDR3 in DNA: TGTGCCAGTACCACCCGGCGGCAGGGTGGTGCAGATACGCAGTATTTT.

The chain joins TRBV9 to TRBJ2-5; either TRBD1 or TRBD2 may fit D (7 bases each). The germline V gene has CDR1 SGDLS and CDR2 YYNGEE. V dropped 4 bases and J dropped 2 bases, with 18 bases sitting between them. The CDR3 is 16 amino acids. The CDR3 DNA is TGTGCCAGCAGCCGCGGGACAGCGGGGTATCAAGAGACCCAGTACTTC. Protein product: CASSRGTAGYQETQYF.

This clone was counted a few times. The V call is TRBV15, the J call TRBJ2-7, with 8 bases identical to TRBD2. V trimming: 3 bases; J trimming: 2 bases; junction bases outside the gene matches: 6. Germline V gene lookup returns CDR1 LNHNV and CDR2 YYDKDF (reference sequence). The length of the CDR3 is 15 residues. CDR3 loop: CATSRKRGLTYEQYF. Here the CDR3 DNA reads TGTGCCACCAGCAGGAAGCGGGGGCTTACCTACGAGCAGTACTTC. Filled out from reference TRBV15 and TRBJ2-7, the complete variable domain reads DAMVIQNPRYQVTQFGKPVTLSCSQTLNHNVMYWYQQKSSQAPKLLFHYYDKDFNNEADTPDNFQSRRPNTSFCFLDIRSPGLGDTAMYLCATSRKRGLTYEQYFGPGTRLTVT.

The rearrangement uses TRBV19 and TRBJ2-3, with 7 bases matching TRBD1. The V and J ends lost 0 bases and 4 bases, in that order; junction bases with no gene match: 13. The CDR3 has 18 amino acids. Germline loops: CDR1 LNHDA, CDR2 SQIVND (reference sequence). CDR3 in DNA: TGTGCCAGTAGTATAGATCCGGGACAGATGGTGTACTCAGATACGCAGTATTTT. This codes for CASSIDPGQMVYSDTQYF.

This clone counts as medium-sized. The genes are TRBV6-8 and TRBJ2-1, with D possibly being TRBD2 (5 bases). The CDR3 covers 12 residues. V shed 5 bases and J shed 9 bases, with 11 bases lying between them. In germline, CDR1 is MNHGY, CDR2 SAAAGT. The DNA of the CDR3 is TGTGCCAGCAGTGACGGGGAGAGTGAGCAGTTCTTC. Translating gives CASSDGESEQFF.

This chain links TRBV19 with TRBJ2-2; TRBD2 aligns across 16 bases. V was pared by 3 bases and J by 6 bases, with 4 bases of the junction left unmatched. CDR1 and CDR2 (germline): LNHDA, SQIVND (reference sequence). The CDR3 is 17 residues long. In DNA, the CDR3 is TGTGCCAGTAGTATCGGGACTAGCGGGGGGGTGCCCGGGGAGCTGTTTTTT. It translates to CASSIGTSGGVPGELFF.

The rearrangement links TRBV18 to TRBJ2-2; 7 nucleotides agree with TRBD2. The trim removed 1 base at V and 6 bases at J, leaving 5 bases unmatched. This CDR3 region has 15 residues. Per germline, CDR1 KGHSH and CDR2 LQKENI. In nucleotides, the CDR3 is TGTGCCAGCTCACCACGGGTCAGCGGGGCCGGGGAGCTGTTTTTT. This gives the protein CASSPRVSGAGELFF.

This clone ranks as medium-sized. V gene TRBV30 combines with J gene TRBJ2-7; D may be TRBD2 (5 bases). Germline-derived CDR1 and CDR2 are GTSNPN and SVGIG (reference sequence). The V end was cut by 0 bases, the J end by 1 base, with 16 bases between. The CDR3 covers 16 residues. The CDR3 DNA follows: TGTGCCTGGAGTGTAGCAGGTGGCGGGCGGTCCTACGAGCAGTACTTC. It specifies CAWSVAGGGRSYEQYF.

In its sample, this clone was seen a few times. This chain uses TRBV6-7 with TRBJ2-3; D is unresolved. TRBV6-7 is classed as an ORF, of uncertain function. The CDR3 covers 11 residues. Trimming cost V 8 bases and J 5 bases, with 8 bases left between them. CDR3 DNA: TGTGCCAGCGCCCCCGGAGATACGCAGTATTTT. Its translation is CASAPGDTQYF.

CDR3 nucleotide sequence: TGTGCCAGCTCACCTGCCCGGGCAGGTGGACCCGGAAACACCATATATTTT. Its translation is CASSPARAGGPGNTIYF. V usage is TRBV18 and J usage is TRBJ1-3; D unresolved. Trimming cost V 3 bases and J 4 bases, with 19 bases left between them. Per the germline V gene, CDR1 is KGHSH and CDR2 is LQKENI. The CDR3 extends over 17 amino acids.

V usage is TRBV30 and J usage is TRBJ1-1; D is unresolved. The V end lost 0 bases, the J end lost 2 bases, and 7 bases lay between the germline ends. Germline CDR1 GTSNPN, CDR2 SVGIG (reference sequence). The CDR3 runs 13 residues. The CDR3 region has the DNA TGTGCCTGGAGTGTATCAGCTAACACTGAAGCTTTCTTT. Translating gives CAWSVSANTEAFF.

V usage is TRBV11-3 and J usage is TRBJ1-3; the D gene is possibly TRBD1 (5 bases). Trimming cost V 4 bases and J 0 bases, with 16 bases left between them. Germline V gene sequence: CDR1 SGHNT, CDR2 YENEEA. The CDR3 runs 17 residues. Here the CDR3 reads CASSYNSGANSGNTIYF. CDR3 nucleotide sequence: TGTGCCAGCAGCTATAATTCCGGGGCCAACTCTGGAAACACCATATATTTT.

The chain couples TRBV19 to TRBJ1-1, with no clear D. Trimming cost V 4 bases and J 6 bases, with 9 bases left between them. This CDR3 contains 12 residues. Germline values: CDR1 LNHDA, CDR2 SQIVND (reference sequence). The CDR3 coding sequence is TGTGCCAGTAGTAGGGCGCAGGCTGAAGCTTTCTTT. Amino acid sequence: CASSRAQAEAFF.

The V gene is TRBV29-1, the J gene TRBJ2-1; D might be TRBD1 (6 bases). CDR3 length equals 12 residues. Between the trimmed V and J ends, which lost 1 base and 9 bases, there was a span of 10 bases. Per the germline V gene, CDR1 is SQVTM and CDR2 is ANQGSEA. For the CDR3, the DNA is TGCAGCGTTGAAGTGCTGGGGGCTGAGCAGTTCTTC. Translating it yields CSVEVLGAEQFF.